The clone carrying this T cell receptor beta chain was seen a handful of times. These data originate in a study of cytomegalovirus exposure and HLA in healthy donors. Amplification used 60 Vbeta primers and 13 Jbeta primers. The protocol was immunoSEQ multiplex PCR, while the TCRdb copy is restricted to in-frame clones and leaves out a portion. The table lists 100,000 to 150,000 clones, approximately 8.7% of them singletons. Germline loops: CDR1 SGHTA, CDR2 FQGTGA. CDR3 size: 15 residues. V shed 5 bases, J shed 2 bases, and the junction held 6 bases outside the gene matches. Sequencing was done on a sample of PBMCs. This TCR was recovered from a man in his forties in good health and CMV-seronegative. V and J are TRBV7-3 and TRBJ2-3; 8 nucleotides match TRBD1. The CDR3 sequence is CASSGSGQVTDTQYF. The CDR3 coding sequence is TGTGCCAGCAGCGGTTCGGGACAGGTCACAGATACGCAGTATTTT.